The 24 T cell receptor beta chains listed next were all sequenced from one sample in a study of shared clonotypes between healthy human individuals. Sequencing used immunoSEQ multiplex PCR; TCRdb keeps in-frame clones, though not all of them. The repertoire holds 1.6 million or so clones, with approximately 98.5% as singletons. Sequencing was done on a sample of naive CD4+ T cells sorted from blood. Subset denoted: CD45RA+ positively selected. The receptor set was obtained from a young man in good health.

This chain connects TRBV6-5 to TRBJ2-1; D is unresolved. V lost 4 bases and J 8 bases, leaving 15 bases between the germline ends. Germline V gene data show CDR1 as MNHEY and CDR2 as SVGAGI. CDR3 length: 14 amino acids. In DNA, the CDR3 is TGTGCCAGCAGTTTCGGCATTTTCGGCGATGAGCAGTTCTTC. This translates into CASSFGIFGDEQFF.

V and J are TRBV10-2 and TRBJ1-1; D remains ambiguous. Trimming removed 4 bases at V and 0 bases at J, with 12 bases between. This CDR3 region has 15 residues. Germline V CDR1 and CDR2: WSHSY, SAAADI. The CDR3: CASSGSNPLNTEAFF. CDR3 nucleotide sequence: TGCGCCAGCAGTGGGTCGAACCCATTGAACACTGAAGCTTTCTTT.

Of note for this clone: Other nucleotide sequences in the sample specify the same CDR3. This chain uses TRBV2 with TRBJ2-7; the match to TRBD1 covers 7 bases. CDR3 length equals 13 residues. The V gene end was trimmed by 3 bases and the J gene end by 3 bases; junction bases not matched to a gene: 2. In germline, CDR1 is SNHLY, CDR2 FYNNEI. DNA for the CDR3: TGTGCCAGCAGTGATAACAGGGGCTACGAGCAGTACTTC. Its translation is CASSDNRGYEQYF.

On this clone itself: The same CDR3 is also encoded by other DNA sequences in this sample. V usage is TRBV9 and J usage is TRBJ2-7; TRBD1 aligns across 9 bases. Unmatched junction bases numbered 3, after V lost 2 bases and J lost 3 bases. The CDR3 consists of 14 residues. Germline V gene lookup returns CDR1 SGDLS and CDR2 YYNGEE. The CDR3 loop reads CASSVAGQGYEQYF. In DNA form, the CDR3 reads TGTGCCAGCAGCGTCGCGGGACAGGGCTACGAGCAGTACTTC.

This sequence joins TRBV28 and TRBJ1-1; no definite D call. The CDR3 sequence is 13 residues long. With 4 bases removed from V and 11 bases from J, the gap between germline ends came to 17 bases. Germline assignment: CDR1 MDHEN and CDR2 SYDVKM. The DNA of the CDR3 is TGTGCCAGCAGTTGGCTCGGGGTAGAGGAGGCTTTCTTT. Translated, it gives CASSWLGVEEAFF.

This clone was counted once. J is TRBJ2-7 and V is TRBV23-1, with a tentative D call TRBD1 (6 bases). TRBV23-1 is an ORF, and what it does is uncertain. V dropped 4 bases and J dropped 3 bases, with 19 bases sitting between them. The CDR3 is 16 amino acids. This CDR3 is CASSRSHRAQFYEQYF. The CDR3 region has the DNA TGCGCCAGCAGTCGCTCACACAGGGCCCAATTCTACGAGCAGTACTTC.

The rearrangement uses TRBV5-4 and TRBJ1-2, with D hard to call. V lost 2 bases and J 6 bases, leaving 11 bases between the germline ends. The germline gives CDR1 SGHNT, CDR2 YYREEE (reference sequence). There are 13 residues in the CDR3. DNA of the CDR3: TGTGCCAGCAGCTTAAGAGGAGGAGATGGCTACACCTTC. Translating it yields CASSLRGGDGYTF.

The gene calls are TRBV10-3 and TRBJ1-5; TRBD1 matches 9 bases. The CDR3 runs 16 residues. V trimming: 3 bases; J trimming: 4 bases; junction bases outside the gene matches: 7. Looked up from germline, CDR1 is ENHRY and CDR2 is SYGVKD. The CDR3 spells CAISEFGTGSNQPQHF. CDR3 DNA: TGTGCCATCAGTGAATTTGGGACAGGGTCTAATCAGCCCCAGCATTTT.

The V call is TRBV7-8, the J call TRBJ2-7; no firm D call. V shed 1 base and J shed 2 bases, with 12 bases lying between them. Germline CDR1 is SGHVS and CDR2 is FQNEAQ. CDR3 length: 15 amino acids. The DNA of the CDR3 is TGTGCCAGCAGCTTAGTCGCAGCGACAACCTACGAGCAGTACTTC. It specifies CASSLVAATTYEQYF.

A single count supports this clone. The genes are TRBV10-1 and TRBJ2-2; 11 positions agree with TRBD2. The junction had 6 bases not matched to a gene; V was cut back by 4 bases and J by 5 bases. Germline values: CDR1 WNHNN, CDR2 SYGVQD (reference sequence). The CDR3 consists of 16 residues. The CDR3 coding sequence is TGCGCCAGCAGTGGCTCCTCTAGCGGGAGGACCGGGGAGCTGTTTTTT. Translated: CASSGSSSGRTGELFF.

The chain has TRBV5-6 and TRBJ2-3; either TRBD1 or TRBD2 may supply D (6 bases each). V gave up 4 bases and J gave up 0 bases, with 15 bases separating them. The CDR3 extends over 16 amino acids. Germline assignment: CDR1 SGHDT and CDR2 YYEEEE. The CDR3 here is CASSRGAGTSTDTQYF. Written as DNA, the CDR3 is TGTGCCAGCAGCAGGGGGGCAGGGACTAGCACAGATACGCAGTATTTT.

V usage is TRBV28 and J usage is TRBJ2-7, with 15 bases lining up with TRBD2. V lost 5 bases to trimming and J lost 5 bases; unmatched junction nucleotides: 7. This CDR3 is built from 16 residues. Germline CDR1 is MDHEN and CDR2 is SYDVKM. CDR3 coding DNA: TGTGCCAGCAGTCCCGGGACTAGCGGGAGGTTCCACGAGCAGTACTTC. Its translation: CASSPGTSGRFHEQYF.

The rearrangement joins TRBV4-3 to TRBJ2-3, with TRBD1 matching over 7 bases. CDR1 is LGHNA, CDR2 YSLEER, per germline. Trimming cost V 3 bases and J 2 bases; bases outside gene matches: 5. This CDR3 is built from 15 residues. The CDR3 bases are TGCGCCAGCAGCCACGGGGACAGCCTCACAGATACGCAGTATTTT. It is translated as CASSHGDSLTDTQYF.

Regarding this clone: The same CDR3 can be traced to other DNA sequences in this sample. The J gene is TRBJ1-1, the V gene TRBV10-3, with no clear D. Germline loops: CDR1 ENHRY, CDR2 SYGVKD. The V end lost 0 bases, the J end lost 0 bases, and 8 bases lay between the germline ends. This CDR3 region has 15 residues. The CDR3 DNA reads TGTGCCATCAGTGAGTCGAGAGGTCTGAACACTGAAGCTTTCTTT. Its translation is CAISESRGLNTEAFF.

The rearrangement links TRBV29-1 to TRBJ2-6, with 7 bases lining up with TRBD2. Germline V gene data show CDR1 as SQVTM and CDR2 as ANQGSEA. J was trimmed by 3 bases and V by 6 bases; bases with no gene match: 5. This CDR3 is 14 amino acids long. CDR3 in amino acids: CSVPRGGGANVLTF. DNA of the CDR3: TGCAGCGTCCCCCGCGGGGGTGGGGCCAACGTCCTGACTTTC.

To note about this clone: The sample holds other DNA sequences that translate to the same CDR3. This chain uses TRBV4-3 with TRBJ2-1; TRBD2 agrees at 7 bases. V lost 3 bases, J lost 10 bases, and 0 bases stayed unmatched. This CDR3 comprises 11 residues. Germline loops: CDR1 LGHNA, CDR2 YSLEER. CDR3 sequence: CASSQRGEQFF. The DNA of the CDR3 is TGCGCCAGCAGCCAGCGGGGGGAGCAGTTCTTC.

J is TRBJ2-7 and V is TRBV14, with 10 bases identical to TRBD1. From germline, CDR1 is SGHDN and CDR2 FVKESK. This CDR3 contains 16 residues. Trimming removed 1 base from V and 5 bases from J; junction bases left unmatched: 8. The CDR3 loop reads CASSQVLGQGTHEQYF. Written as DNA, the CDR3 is TGTGCCAGCAGCCAAGTATTGGGACAGGGGACCCACGAGCAGTACTTC.

The CDR3 protein is CASSLGAGLRNEQFF. The CDR3 DNA follows: TGCGCCAGCAGCTTAGGGGCGGGACTTCGGAATGAGCAGTTCTTC. The chain has TRBV5-1 and TRBJ2-1; D may be TRBD2 (6 bases). The CDR3 covers 15 residues. CDR1 is SGHRS, CDR2 YFSETQ, per germline. Between the trimmed V and J ends, which lost 2 bases and 7 bases, there was a span of 16 bases.

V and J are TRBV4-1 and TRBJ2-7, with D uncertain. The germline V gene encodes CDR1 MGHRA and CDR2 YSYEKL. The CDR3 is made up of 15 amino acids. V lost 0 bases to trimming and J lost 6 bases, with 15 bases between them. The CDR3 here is CASSQDDLGRLEQYF. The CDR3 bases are TGCGCCAGCAGCCAAGATGATCTCGGCCGGCTCGAGCAGTACTTC.

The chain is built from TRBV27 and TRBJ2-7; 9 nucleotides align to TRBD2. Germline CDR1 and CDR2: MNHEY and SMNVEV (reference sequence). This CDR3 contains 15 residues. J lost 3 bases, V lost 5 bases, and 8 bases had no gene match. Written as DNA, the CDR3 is TGTGCCAGCAGTCAGCGGGAGGCCCCTATCTACGAGCAGTACTTC. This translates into CASSQREAPIYEQYF.

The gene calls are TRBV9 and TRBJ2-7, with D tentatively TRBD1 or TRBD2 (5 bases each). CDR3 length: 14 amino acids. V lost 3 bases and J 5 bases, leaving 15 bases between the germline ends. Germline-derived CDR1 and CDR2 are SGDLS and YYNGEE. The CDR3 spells CASSGPGPGNEQYF. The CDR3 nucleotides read TGTGCCAGCAGCGGCCCGGGGCCTGGGAACGAGCAGTACTTC.

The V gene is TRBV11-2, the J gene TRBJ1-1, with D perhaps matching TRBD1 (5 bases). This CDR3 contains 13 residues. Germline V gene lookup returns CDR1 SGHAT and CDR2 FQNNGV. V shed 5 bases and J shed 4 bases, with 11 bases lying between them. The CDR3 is CASSLRQGTEAFF. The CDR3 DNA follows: TGTGCCAGCAGCCTCCGGCAGGGCACTGAAGCTTTCTTT.

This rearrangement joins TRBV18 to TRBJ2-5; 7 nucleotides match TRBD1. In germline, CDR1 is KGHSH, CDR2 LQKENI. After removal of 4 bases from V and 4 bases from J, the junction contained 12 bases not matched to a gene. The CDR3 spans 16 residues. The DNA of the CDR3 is TGTGCCAGCTCACTGGGACAGAGGCCGGGGTTAGAGACCCAGTACTTC. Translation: CASSLGQRPGLETQYF.

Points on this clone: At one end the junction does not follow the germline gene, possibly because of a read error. The CDR3 coding sequence is TGTGCCAGCAGTTTAGACAGTGGTTTTTATCAGCCCCAGCATTTT. Protein product: CASSLDSGFYQPQHF. The chain couples TRBV7-9 to TRBJ1-5, with D possibly being TRBD1 (5 bases). The CDR3 has 15 amino acids. The germline V gene encodes CDR1 SEHNR and CDR2 FQNEAQ (reference sequence).